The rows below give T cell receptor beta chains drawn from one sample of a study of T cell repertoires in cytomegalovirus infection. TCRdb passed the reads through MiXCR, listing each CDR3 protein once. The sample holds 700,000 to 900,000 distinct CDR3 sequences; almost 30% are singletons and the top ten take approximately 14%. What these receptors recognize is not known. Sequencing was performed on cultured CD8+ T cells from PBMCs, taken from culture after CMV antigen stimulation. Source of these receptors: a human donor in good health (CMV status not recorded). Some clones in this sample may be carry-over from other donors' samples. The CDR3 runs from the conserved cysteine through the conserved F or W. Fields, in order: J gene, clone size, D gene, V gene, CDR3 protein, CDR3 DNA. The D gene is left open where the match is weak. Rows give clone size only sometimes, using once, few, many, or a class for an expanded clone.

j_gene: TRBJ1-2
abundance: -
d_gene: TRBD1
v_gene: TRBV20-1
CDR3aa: CSARDHQGAYYGYTF
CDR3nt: TGCAGTGCTAGAGATCATCAGGGGGCGTACTATGGCTACACCTTC

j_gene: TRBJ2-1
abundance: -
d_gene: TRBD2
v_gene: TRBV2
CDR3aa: CASSAPLAGTNEQFF
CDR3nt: TGTGCCAGCAGTGCGCCACTAGCGGGGACCAATGAGCAGTTCTTC

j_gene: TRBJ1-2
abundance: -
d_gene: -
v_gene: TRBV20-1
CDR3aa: CSASVFRENYGYTF
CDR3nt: TGCAGTGCTAGTGTTTTCAGGGAGAACTATGGCTACACCTTC

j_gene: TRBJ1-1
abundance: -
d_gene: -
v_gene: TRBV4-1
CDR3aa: CASSQIYSPPEHTEAFF
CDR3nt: TGCGCCAGCAGCCAAATATATTCGCCTCCTGAGCACACTGAAGCTTTCTTT

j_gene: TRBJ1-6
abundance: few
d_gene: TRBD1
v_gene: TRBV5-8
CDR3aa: CASSLAGGGSYSPLHF
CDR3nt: TGTGCCAGCAGCTTGGCAGGGGGAGGTAGTTATTCACCCCTCCACTTT

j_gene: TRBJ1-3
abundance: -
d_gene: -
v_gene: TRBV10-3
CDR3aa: CAIRTGFDGNTIYF
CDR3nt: TGTGCCATCAGAACGGGGTTTGACGGAAACACCATATATTTT

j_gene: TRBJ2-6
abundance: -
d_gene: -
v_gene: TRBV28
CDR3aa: CASSLGMPGANVLTF
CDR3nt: TGTGCCAGCAGTCTCGGGATGCCTGGGGCCAACGTCCTGACTTTC

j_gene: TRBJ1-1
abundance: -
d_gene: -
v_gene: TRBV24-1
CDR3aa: CATSARNTEAFF
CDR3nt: TGTGCCACCTCAGCAAGGAACACTGAAGCTTTCTTT

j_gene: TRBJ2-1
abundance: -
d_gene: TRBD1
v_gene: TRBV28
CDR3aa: CASSQPPTGEEQFF
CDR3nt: TGTGCCAGCAGCCAACCCCCCACAGGGGAAGAGCAGTTCTTC

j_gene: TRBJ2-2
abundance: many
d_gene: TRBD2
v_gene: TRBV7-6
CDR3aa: CASSAPGGGHTGELFF
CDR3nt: TGTGCCAGCAGCGCCCCGGGGGGGGGCCACACCGGGGAGCTGTTTTTT

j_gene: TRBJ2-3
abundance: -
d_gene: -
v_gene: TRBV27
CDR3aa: CASSFGLDTDTQYF
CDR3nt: TGTGCCAGCAGTTTTGGGCTGGACACAGATACGCAGTATTTT

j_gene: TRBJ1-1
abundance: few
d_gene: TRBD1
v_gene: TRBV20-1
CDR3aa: CSAKHTGGRGTEAFF
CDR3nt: TGCAGTGCTAAACACACAGGGGGCAGGGGCACTGAAGCTTTCTTT

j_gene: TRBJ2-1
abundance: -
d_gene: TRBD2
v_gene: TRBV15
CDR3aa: CATISGTSGNNEQFF
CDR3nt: TGTGCCACCATCTCCGGGACTAGCGGCAACAATGAGCAGTTCTTC

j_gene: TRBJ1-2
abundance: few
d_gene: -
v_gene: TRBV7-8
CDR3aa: CASSLYMGPGGYTF
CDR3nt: TGTGCCAGCAGCTTATACATGGGTCCGGGCGGCTACACCTTC

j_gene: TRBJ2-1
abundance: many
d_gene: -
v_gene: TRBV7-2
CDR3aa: CASSLRSANYNEQFF
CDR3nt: TGTGCCAGCAGCTTAAGGTCGGCCAACTACAATGAGCAGTTCTTC

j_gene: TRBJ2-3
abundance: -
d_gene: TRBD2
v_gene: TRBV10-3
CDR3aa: CASGVAGIADTQYF
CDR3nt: TGTGCCTCGGGAGTAGCGGGGATCGCAGATACGCAGTATTTT

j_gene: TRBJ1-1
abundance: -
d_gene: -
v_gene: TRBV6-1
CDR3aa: CASSEGEMGGTEAFF
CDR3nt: TGTGCCAGCAGTGAAGGGGAGATGGGAGGCACTGAAGCTTTCTTT

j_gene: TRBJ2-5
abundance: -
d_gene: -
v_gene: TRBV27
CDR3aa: CASSPRIPTSGQETQYF
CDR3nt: TGTGCCAGCAGTCCCCGAATACCGACTAGTGGCCAAGAGACCCAGTACTTC

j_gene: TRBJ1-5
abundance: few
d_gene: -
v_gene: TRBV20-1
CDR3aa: CSASLQPQHF
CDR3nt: TGCAGTGCTAGCCTTCAGCCCCAGCATTTT

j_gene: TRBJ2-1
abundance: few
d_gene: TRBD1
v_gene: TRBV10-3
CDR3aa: CAIRGTGNEQFF
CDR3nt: TGTGCCATCAGGGGGACAGGGAATGAGCAGTTCTTC

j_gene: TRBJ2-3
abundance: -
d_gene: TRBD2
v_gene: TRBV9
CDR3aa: CASSVNLAGGTDTQYF
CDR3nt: TGTGCCAGCAGCGTAAATCTAGCGGGGGGCACAGATACGCAGTATTTT

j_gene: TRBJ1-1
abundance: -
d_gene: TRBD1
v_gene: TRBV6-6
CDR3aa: CASSYSGYEMGNRGHTEAFF
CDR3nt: TGTGCCAGCAGTTACTCGGGGTATGAGATGGGGAACAGGGGGCACACTGAAGCTTTCTTT

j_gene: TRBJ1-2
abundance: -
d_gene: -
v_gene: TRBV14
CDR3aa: CASSQGVRKGAYGYTF
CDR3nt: TGTGCCAGCAGCCAAGGGGTTAGAAAGGGTGCCTATGGCTACACCTTC

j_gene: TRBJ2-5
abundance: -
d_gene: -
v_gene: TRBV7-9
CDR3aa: CASSNLPGERETQYF
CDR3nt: TGTGCCAGCAGTAACCTCCCCGGCGAGCGAGAGACCCAGTACTTC

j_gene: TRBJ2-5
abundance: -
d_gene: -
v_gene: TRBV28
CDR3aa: CASSLIGVQETQYF
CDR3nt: TGTGCCAGCAGTTTAATCGGGGTCCAAGAGACCCAGTACTTC

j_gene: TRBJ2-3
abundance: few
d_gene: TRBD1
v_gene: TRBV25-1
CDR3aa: CASSEGQGALDTQYF
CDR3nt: TGTGCCAGCAGTGAAGGACAGGGGGCCCTAGATACGCAGTATTTT

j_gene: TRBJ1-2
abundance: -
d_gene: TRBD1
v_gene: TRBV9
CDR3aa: CASSEWDRDFNYGYTF
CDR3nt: TGTGCCAGCAGCGAGTGGGACAGGGACTTTAACTATGGCTACACCTTC

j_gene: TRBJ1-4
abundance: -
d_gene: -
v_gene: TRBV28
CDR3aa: CASLKFSTNEKLFF
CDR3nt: TGTGCCAGCCTCAAGTTTTCAACTAATGAAAAACTGTTTTTT

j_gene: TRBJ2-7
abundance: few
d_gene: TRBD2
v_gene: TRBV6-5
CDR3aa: CASSPTSGVFYEQYF
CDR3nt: TGTGCCAGCAGTCCGACTAGCGGGGTATTCTACGAGCAGTACTTC

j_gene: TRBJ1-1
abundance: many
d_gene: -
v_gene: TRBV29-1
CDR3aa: CSVRVWDTIHLNTEAFF
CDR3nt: TGCAGCGTCCGGGTGTGGGACACCATACACTTGAACACTGAAGCTTTCTTT

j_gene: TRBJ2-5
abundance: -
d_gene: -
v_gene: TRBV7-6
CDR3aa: CAEELQETQYF
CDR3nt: TGTGCCGAGGAACTCCAAGAGACCCAGTACTTC

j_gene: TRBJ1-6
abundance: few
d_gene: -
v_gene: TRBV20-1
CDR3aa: CSARDLFVANSPLHF
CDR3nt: TGCAGTGCTAGAGATCTTTTCGTCGCCAATTCACCCCTCCACTTT

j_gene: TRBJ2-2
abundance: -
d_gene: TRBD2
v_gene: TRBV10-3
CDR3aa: CASRGGRNTRELFF
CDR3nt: TGTGCCTCTAGGGGAGGGAGGAACACCAGGGAGCTGTTTTTT

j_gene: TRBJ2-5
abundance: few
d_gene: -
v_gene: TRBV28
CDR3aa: CASSLFSGSRETQYF
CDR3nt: TGTGCCAGCAGTTTATTCTCCGGGTCTAGGGAGACCCAGTACTTC

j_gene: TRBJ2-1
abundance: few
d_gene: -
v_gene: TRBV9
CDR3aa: CASMPGGYNEQFF
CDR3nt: TGTGCCAGCATGCCAGGCGGTTACAATGAGCAGTTCTTC